This T cell receptor beta chain was found in a study of response to subunit inactivated influenza vaccine. General study results and limits: The authors offered the suggestion that each seasonal influenza vaccination recruits few new T cells.

On this clonotype: What it binds is not known.

The germline gives CDR1 LGHNA, CDR2 YSLEER. The CDR3 extends over 14 amino acids. V was cut by 0 bases and J by 4 bases, with 7 bases left in between. Each CDR3 protein gets one entry after TCRdb re-called the RT-PCR reads with MiXCR. The sample shows more than 450,000 distinct CDR3 sequences, 12% of them seen only once. The chain combines TRBV4-3 with TRBJ2-1; no firm D call. This receptor was taken from a man aged 45 to 65 who received an inactivated influenza vaccine. The sample consisted of PBMCs from blood, taken on the day of vaccination. The chain's CDR3 is CASSQEVGYNEQFF. The CDR3 coding sequence is TGCGCCAGCAGCCAAGAGGTTGGGTACAATGAGCAGTTCTTC.